This T cell receptor (beta chain) was recovered during a study of cytomegalovirus exposure and HLA in healthy donors. Germline CDR1 and CDR2: MNHEY and SMNVEV (reference sequence). V dropped 6 bases and J dropped 10; count of bases not matched to a gene: 13. This CDR3 is built from 15 residues. The PCR was carried out with 60 Vbeta primers and 13 Jbeta primers. Libraries were prepared by immunoSEQ multiplex PCR; TCRdb keeps only in-frame clonotypes and omits some of them. The data hold roughly 84,000 clones, with 78% observed a single time. There were likely unrecorded immune exposures, though donors were nominally healthy when sampled. Overall study findings and caveats: Near-uniform donor sequencing depth was presumed by presence/absence analyses. Confirmation in vitro established that three CMV-associated chains were specific for CMV antigens.

As for this clone: Its antigen remains unidentified.

V and J are TRBV27 and TRBJ2-1, with 9 bases fitting TRBD1. The source is a male donor in good health and CMV-seropositive. The sequenced sample was PBMCs. For the CDR3, the DNA is TGTGCCAGCAGCGTCTTTGAGACAGGGGGTCGGGAGCAGTTCTTC. Protein product: CASSVFETGGREQFF.